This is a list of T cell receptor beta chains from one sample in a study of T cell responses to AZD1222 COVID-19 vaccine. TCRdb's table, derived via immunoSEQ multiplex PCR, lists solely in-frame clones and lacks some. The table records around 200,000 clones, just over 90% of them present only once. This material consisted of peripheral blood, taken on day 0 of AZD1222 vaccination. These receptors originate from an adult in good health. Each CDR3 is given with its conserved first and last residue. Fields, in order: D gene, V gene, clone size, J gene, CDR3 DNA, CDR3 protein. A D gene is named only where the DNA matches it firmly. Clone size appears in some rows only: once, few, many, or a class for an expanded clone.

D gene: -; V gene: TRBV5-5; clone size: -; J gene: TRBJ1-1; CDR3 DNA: TGTGCCAGCAGCTTGGGGCTAGACCGAGAAGCTTTCTTT; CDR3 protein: CASSLGLDREAFF
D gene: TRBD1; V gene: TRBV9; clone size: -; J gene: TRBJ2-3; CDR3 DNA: TGTGCCAGCAGCCCCCGGGACAGTAGCACAGATACGCAGTATTTT; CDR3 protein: CASSPRDSSTDTQYF
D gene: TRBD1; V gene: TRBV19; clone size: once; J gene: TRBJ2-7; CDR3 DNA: TGTGCCAGTAGGATCACCGGGACAGCAGCTTGGGAGCAGTACTTC; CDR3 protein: CASRITGTAAWEQYF
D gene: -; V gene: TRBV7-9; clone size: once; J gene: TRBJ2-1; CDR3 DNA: TGTGCCAGCAGCTTAGATATGGGGGGTGCGGGCTTCTACAATGAGCAGTTCTTC; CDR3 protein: CASSLDMGGAGFYNEQFF
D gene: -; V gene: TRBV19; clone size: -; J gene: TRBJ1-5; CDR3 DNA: TGTGCCAGTAGTATGGGGGTCTGGGGGCGCAATCAGCCCCAGCATTTT; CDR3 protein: CASSMGVWGRNQPQHF
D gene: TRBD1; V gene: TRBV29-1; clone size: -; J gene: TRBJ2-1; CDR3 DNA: TGCAGCGTTTTACCCGGGACAGAATACAATGAGCAGTTCTTC; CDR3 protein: CSVLPGTEYNEQFF
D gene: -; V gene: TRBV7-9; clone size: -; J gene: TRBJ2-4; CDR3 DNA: TGTGCCAGCAGCTTAGCCCAAGGAGGGGGCTCCATTCAGTACTTC; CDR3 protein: CASSLAQGGGSIQYF
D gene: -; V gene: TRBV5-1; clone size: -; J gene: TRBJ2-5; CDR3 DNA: TGCGCCAGCAGCTTGGGAAACTTGTACCAAGAGACCCAGTACTTC; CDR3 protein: CASSLGNLYQETQYF
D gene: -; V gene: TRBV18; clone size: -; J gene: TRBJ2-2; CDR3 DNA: TGTGCCAGCTCACCACAGGGGCCCGGGGAGCTGTTTTTT; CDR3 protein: CASSPQGPGELFF
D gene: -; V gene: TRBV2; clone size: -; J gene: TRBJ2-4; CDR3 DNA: TGTGCCAGCAGTGATCCAGGGGCCAAAAACATTCAGTACTTC; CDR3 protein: CASSDPGAKNIQYF
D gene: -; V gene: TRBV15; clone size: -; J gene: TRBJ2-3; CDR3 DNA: TGTGCCACCAGCAGTCGAATCCGTGGAAGCACAGATACGCAGTATTTT; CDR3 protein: CATSSRIRGSTDTQYF
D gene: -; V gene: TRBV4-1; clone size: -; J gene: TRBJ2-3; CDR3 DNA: TGCGCCAGCAGCCAAGACCGGGACTTATTCACAGATACGCAGTATTTT; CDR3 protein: CASSQDRDLFTDTQYF
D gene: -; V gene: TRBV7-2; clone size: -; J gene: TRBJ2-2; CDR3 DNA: TGTGCCAGCAGCTTACGATCCGCCCTGCTGGCCACCGGGGAGCTGTTTTTT; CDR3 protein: CASSLRSALLATGELFF
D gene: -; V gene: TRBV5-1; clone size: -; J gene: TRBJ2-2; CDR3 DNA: TGCGCCAGCAGCTCGACTCAGACCGGGGAGCTGTTTTTT; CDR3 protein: CASSSTQTGELFF
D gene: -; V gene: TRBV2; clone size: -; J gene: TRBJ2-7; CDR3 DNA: TGTGCCAGCAACCGGGGCCTAACCTACGAGCAGTACTTC; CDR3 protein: CASNRGLTYEQYF
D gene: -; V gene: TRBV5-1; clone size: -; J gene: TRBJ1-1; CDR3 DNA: TGCGCCAGCAGCTTGGACAGGGCGGACACTGAAGCTTTCTTT; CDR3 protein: CASSLDRADTEAFF
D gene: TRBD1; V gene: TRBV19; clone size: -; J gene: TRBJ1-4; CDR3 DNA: TGTGCCAGCGAATCCGGGACAGGGGGCAGACCGAATGAAAAACTGTTTTTT; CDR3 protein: CASESGTGGRPNEKLFF
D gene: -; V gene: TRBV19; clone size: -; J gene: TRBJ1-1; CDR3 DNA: TGTGCCAGTAGTAGGGCCCTCCAGGTTGTGAACACTGAAGCTTTCTTT; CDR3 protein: CASSRALQVVNTEAFF
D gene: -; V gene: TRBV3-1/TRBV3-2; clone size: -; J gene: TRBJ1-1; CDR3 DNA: TGTGCCAGCAGCCAAGCGCAGGGGGAAGCTTTCTTT; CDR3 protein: CASSQAQGEAFF
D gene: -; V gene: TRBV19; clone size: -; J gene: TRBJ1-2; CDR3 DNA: TGTGCCAGTAGTATACTTCTCCAGGGGTCGTATAACTATGGCTACACCTTC; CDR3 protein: CASSILLQGSYNYGYTF
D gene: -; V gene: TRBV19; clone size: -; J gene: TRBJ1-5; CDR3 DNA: TGTGCCAGTAGTATTTTTGGGGGAGTCGGCAATCAGCCCCAGCATTTT; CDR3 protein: CASSIFGGVGNQPQHF
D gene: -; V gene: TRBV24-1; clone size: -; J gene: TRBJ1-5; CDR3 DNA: TGTGCCACCAGTGAGCACTCAGGGGATCAGCCCCAGCATTTT; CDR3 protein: CATSEHSGDQPQHF
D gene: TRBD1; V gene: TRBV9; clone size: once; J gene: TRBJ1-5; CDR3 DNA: TGTGCCAGCAGCCCAAGTCCCGGGACAGGGCTCGGCAATCAGCCCCAGCATTTT; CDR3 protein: CASSPSPGTGLGNQPQHF
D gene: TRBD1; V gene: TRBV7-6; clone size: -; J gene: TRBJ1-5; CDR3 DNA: TGTGCCAGCAGCTTAGGGACAGGGGTAGACGGTCAGCCCCAGCATTTT; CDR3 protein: CASSLGTGVDGQPQHF
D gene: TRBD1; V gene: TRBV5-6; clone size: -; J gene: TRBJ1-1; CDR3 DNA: TGTGCCAGCAGCTTAGGGACAGGGGCCCCTGAAGCTTTCTTT; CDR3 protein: CASSLGTGAPEAFF
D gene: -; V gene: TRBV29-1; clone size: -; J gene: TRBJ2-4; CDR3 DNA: TGCAGCGCTCTCCGGGGAGCCAAAAACATTCAGTACTTC; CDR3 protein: CSALRGAKNIQYF
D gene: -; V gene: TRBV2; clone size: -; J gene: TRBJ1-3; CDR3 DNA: TGTGCCAGCAGTGAAGCGTGGTCAGGGTCTGGAAACACCATATATTTT; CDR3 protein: CASSEAWSGSGNTIYF
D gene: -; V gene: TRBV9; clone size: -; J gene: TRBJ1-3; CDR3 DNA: TGTGCCAGCAGCGTAGCTCGGAGCATCTCTGGAAACACCATATATTTT; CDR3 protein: CASSVARSISGNTIYF
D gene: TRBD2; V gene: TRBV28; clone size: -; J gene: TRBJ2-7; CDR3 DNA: TGTGCCAGCAGTCCCTCTCGGGGGGTTGCCAGGCTTGAGCAGTACTTC; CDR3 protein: CASSPSRGVARLEQYF
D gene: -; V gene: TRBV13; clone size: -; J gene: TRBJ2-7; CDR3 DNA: TGTGCCAGCAGCCCGGGGGTTGGGTGGGGACGGAACTACGAGCAGTACTTC; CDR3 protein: CASSPGVGWGRNYEQYF
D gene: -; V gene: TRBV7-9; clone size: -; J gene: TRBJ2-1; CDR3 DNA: TGTGCCAGCGGCACGTCGGGCAATGAGCAGTTCTTC; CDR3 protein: CASGTSGNEQFF
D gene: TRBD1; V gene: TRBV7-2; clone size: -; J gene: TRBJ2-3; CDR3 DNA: TGTGCCACCAACCAGGGGGTTAGTACAGATACGCAGTATTTT; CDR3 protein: CATNQGVSTDTQYF
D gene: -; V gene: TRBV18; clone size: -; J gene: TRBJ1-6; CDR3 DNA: TGTGCCAGCTCACCACGACAAACAGGGACGGATTCACCCCTCCACTTT; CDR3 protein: CASSPRQTGTDSPLHF
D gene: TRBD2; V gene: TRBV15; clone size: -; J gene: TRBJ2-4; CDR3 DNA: TGTGCCACCAGCAAAACCCGGACTAGCGGGGGGGTAGCCAAAAACATTCAGTACTTC; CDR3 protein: CATSKTRTSGGVAKNIQYF
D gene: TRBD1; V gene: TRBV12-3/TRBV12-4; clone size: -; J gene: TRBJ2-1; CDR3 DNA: TGTGCCAGCAGTTTTCAGGGGGCAGGTGAGCAGTTCTTC; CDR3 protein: CASSFQGAGEQFF
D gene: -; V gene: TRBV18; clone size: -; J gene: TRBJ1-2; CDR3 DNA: TGTGCCAGCTCGGGAGGAGGAATCTATGGCTACACCTTC; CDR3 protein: CASSGGGIYGYTF
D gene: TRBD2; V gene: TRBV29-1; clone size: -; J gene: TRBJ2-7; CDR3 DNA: TGCAGCGCTACGACTAGCGCCGAACCCTACGAGCAGTACTTC; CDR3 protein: CSATTSAEPYEQYF
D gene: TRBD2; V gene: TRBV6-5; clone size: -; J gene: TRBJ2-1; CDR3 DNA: TGTGCCAGCAAAAAGGGACTAGCAGTGAGCAATGAGCAGTTCTTC; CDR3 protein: CASKKGLAVSNEQFF
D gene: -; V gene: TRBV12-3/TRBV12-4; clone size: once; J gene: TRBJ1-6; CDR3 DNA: TGTGCCAGCAGTTTGGACTATACGGGTCCCCTCCACTTT; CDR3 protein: CASSLDYTGPLHF
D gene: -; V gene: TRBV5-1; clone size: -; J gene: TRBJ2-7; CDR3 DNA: TGCGCCAGCACCCGAGGGGGGAGCGGTGTTTACGAGCAGTACTTC; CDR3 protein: CASTRGGSGVYEQYF
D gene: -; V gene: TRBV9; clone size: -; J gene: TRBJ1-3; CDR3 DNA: TGTGCCAGCAGCGTAGGCGGGACACAATCTGGAAACACCATATATTTT; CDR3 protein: CASSVGGTQSGNTIYF
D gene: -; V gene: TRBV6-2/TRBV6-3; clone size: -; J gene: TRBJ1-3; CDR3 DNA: TGTGCCAGCAGCAAGTACTCTGGAAACACCATATATTTT; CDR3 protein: CASSKYSGNTIYF
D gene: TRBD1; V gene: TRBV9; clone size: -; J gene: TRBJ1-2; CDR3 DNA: TGTGCCAGCAGAGCAACAGGGGGCTGGGGCTACACCTTC; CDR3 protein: CASRATGGWGYTF
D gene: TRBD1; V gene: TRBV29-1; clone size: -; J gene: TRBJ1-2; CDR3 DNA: TGCAGCGTTGTAAGGCCCACAGGGGCTGGCTACACCTTC; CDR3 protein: CSVVRPTGAGYTF
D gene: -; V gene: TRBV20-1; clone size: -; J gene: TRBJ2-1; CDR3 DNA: TGCAGTGCTCCACTAGTTGGCGAGCAGTTCTTC; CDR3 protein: CSAPLVGEQFF
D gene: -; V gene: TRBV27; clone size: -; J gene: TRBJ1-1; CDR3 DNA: TGTGCCAGCAGTTCGGGGACGGGAACTACGCTTGCTCGGACTGAAGCTTTCTTT; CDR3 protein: CASSSGTGTTLARTEAFF
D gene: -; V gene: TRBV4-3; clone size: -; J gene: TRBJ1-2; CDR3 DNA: TGCGCCAGCAGCCAAGGGCTTGTGACAAGAAGGGATGGCTACACCTTC; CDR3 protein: CASSQGLVTRRDGYTF
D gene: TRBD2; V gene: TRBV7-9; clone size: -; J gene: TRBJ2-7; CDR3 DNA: TGTGCCAGCAGTTTCGGCGGGAGGGGGCAGAACGAGCAGTACTTC; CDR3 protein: CASSFGGRGQNEQYF
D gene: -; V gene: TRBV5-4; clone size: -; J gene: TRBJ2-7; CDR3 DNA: TGTGCCAGCAGCTTGGAGACAGAAAACTACGAGCAGTACTTC; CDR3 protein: CASSLETENYEQYF
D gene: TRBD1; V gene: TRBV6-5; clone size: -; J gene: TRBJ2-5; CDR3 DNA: TGTGCCAGCAGTTACCCCGGACAGGCGAGAGAGACCCAGTACTTC; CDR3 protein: CASSYPGQARETQYF
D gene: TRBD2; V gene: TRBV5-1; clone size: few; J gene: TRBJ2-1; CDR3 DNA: TGCGCCAGCAGCTTTAGGCTAGCGGGAGACAATGAGCAGTTCTTC; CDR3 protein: CASSFRLAGDNEQFF
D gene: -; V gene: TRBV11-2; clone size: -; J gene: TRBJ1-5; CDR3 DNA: TGTGCCAGCAGCTTAGTTTTCCCTGATGGCAATCAGCCCCAGCATTTT; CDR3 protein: CASSLVFPDGNQPQHF
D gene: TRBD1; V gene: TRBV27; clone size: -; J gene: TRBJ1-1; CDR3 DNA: TGTGCCAGCAGTTTGAGGGGGCCCACTGAAGCTTTCTTT; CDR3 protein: CASSLRGPTEAFF